This is a list of T cell receptor beta chains from one sample in a study of cytomegalovirus exposure and HLA in healthy donors. Profiling relied on immunoSEQ multiplex PCR, and the TCRdb table lists in-frame clones only, not all of them. The sample records about 160,000 clones, about 75% being singletons. The specimen sequenced was PBMCs. These receptors all come from a female donor in good health and CMV-seronegative. CDR3s include the opening cysteine and the closing phenylalanine or tryptophan. The D gene is left open where the match is weak. Some rows mark clone size as missing; the rest say once, few, many or name a class of expanded clone.

D gene: NA
V gene: TRBV28
J gene: TRBJ1-4
clone size: NA
CDR3 protein: CASTALGEKLFF
CDR3 DNA: TGTGCCAGTACAGCACTCGGAGAAAAACTGTTTTTT

D gene: NA
V gene: TRBV28
J gene: TRBJ1-2
clone size: few
CDR3 protein: CASLAAGREAGYTF
CDR3 DNA: TGTGCCAGCTTAGCGGCAGGGCGAGAGGCAGGCTACACCTTC

D gene: TRBD1
V gene: TRBV6-5
J gene: TRBJ1-1
clone size: once
CDR3 protein: CASSRDRGYTEAFF
CDR3 DNA: TGTGCCAGCAGCCGGGACAGGGGGTACACTGAAGCTTTCTTT

D gene: NA
V gene: TRBV27
J gene: TRBJ2-1
clone size: NA
CDR3 protein: CASHSGGSYNEQFF
CDR3 DNA: TGTGCCAGCCATAGCGGAGGAAGCTACAATGAGCAGTTCTTC

D gene: NA
V gene: TRBV21-1
J gene: TRBJ2-2
clone size: NA
CDR3 protein: CASSKAGRGLGTGELFF
CDR3 DNA: TGTGCCAGCAGCAAAGCCGGGAGGGGCCTGGGCACCGGGGAGCTGTTTTTT

D gene: NA
V gene: TRBV4-2
J gene: TRBJ1-1
clone size: NA
CDR3 protein: CASSQVEQGRTEAFF
CDR3 DNA: TGTGCCAGCAGCCAGGTCGAACAGGGAAGGACTGAAGCTTTCTTT

D gene: NA
V gene: TRBV4-1
J gene: TRBJ2-1
clone size: NA
CDR3 protein: CASSSIYNEQFF
CDR3 DNA: TGCGCCAGCAGCTCCATCTACAATGAGCAGTTCTTC

D gene: NA
V gene: TRBV10-1
J gene: TRBJ2-7
clone size: few
CDR3 protein: CASSEGGNRYEQYF
CDR3 DNA: TGCGCCAGCAGTGAGGGAGGCAACCGCTACGAGCAGTACTTC

D gene: NA
V gene: TRBV18
J gene: TRBJ1-2
clone size: few
CDR3 protein: CASSPPGLNNYGYTF
CDR3 DNA: TGTGCCAGCTCACCGCCGGGACTAAACAACTATGGCTACACCTTC

D gene: NA
V gene: TRBV2
J gene: TRBJ2-1
clone size: NA
CDR3 protein: CASSVASTHNEQFF
CDR3 DNA: TGTGCCAGCAGTGTGGCTAGTACCCACAATGAGCAGTTCTTC

D gene: TRBD2
V gene: TRBV9
J gene: TRBJ2-1
clone size: NA
CDR3 protein: CASSQRTSGGEQFF
CDR3 DNA: TGTGCCAGCAGCCAGCGGACTAGCGGGGGAGAGCAGTTCTTC

D gene: TRBD1
V gene: TRBV14
J gene: TRBJ2-7
clone size: NA
CDR3 protein: CASSQNRGRHEQYF
CDR3 DNA: TGTGCCAGCAGCCAAAACAGGGGGCGGCACGAGCAGTACTTC

D gene: TRBD2
V gene: TRBV27
J gene: TRBJ2-2
clone size: NA
CDR3 protein: CATVGLAGAGELFF
CDR3 DNA: TGTGCCACGGTTGGACTAGCGGGTGCGGGGGAGCTGTTTTTT

D gene: TRBD2
V gene: TRBV28
J gene: TRBJ2-1
clone size: NA
CDR3 protein: CASIEGGTSGISDNEQFF
CDR3 DNA: TGTGCCAGCATTGAGGGTGGGACTAGCGGGATTTCCGACAATGAGCAGTTCTTC

D gene: NA
V gene: TRBV7-2
J gene: TRBJ1-2
clone size: NA
CDR3 protein: CASSSWDTYGYTF
CDR3 DNA: TGTGCCAGCAGCTCATGGGACACCTATGGCTACACCTTC

D gene: TRBD1
V gene: TRBV2
J gene: TRBJ2-5
clone size: NA
CDR3 protein: CASSTGDLTQYF
CDR3 DNA: TGTGCCAGCAGTACAGGGGACCTGACCCAGTACTTC

D gene: TRBD2
V gene: TRBV4-2
J gene: TRBJ2-2
clone size: NA
CDR3 protein: CASSRGSGRALGELFF
CDR3 DNA: TGTGCCAGCAGCCGAGGCAGCGGGAGGGCCCTCGGGGAGCTGTTTTTT

D gene: TRBD1
V gene: TRBV7-2
J gene: TRBJ2-2
clone size: NA
CDR3 protein: CASSLTGSSGELFF
CDR3 DNA: TGTGCCAGCAGCCTGACAGGGTCGAGCGGGGAGCTGTTTTTT

D gene: TRBD2
V gene: TRBV7-2
J gene: TRBJ2-1
clone size: NA
CDR3 protein: CASSRTSGGADEQFF
CDR3 DNA: TGTGCCAGCAGCCGGACTAGCGGGGGGGCAGATGAGCAGTTCTTC

D gene: TRBD2
V gene: TRBV2
J gene: TRBJ2-7
clone size: NA
CDR3 protein: CASRPGGFGSYEQYF
CDR3 DNA: TGTGCCAGCAGGCCGGGGGGGTTTGGCTCCTACGAGCAGTACTTC

D gene: TRBD1
V gene: TRBV4-2
J gene: TRBJ1-2
clone size: NA
CDR3 protein: CASSQEGGTAPNYGYTF
CDR3 DNA: TGTGCCAGCAGCCAAGAAGGGGGGACAGCTCCTAACTATGGCTACACCTTC

D gene: NA
V gene: TRBV30
J gene: TRBJ1-2
clone size: NA
CDR3 protein: CAWSAHGWGYTF
CDR3 DNA: TGTGCCTGGAGCGCTCACGGGTGGGGCTACACCTTC

D gene: TRBD1
V gene: TRBV7-9
J gene: TRBJ2-7
clone size: NA
CDR3 protein: CASSHPPSLTGDSYEQYF
CDR3 DNA: TGTGCCAGCAGCCATCCTCCGTCTTTGACAGGGGATTCCTACGAGCAGTACTTC

D gene: NA
V gene: TRBV2
J gene: TRBJ1-2
clone size: NA
CDR3 protein: CATVQETNYGYTF
CDR3 DNA: TGTGCCACCGTACAGGAGACTAACTATGGCTACACCTTC

D gene: NA
V gene: TRBV6-5
J gene: TRBJ2-7
clone size: NA
CDR3 protein: CASSPEGFGPYEQYF
CDR3 DNA: TGTGCCAGCAGTCCAGAGGGATTTGGGCCCTACGAGCAGTACTTC

D gene: TRBD1
V gene: TRBV6-1
J gene: TRBJ1-5
clone size: NA
CDR3 protein: CASTTRGQARPQHF
CDR3 DNA: TGTGCCAGCACCACGAGGGGGCAGGCACGGCCCCAGCATTTT

D gene: TRBD1
V gene: TRBV7-2
J gene: TRBJ2-1
clone size: NA
CDR3 protein: CASSLARQGPYNEQFF
CDR3 DNA: TGTGCCAGCAGCTTAGCTCGACAGGGACCCTACAATGAGCAGTTCTTC

D gene: NA
V gene: TRBV7-9
J gene: TRBJ2-7
clone size: NA
CDR3 protein: CASSSAGRGPYEQYF
CDR3 DNA: TGTGCCAGCAGCTCGGCGGGCAGGGGACCCTACGAGCAGTACTTC

D gene: NA
V gene: TRBV27
J gene: TRBJ2-7
clone size: NA
CDR3 protein: CASSLRPDGNYEQYF
CDR3 DNA: TGTGCCAGCAGTTTACGCCCGGACGGGAACTACGAGCAGTACTTC

D gene: TRBD1
V gene: TRBV5-6
J gene: TRBJ2-5
clone size: NA
CDR3 protein: CASSFDRAETQYF
CDR3 DNA: TGTGCCAGCAGCTTCGACAGGGCGGAGACCCAGTACTTC

D gene: NA
V gene: TRBV30
J gene: TRBJ1-2
clone size: NA
CDR3 protein: CAWSTGIWQGFF
CDR3 DNA: TGTGCCTGGAGTACGGGTATCTGGCAGGGATTCTTC

D gene: NA
V gene: TRBV9
J gene: TRBJ1-1
clone size: NA
CDR3 protein: CASSADSRTEAEAFF
CDR3 DNA: TGTGCCAGCAGCGCCGATTCTCGGACAGAGGCTGAAGCTTTCTTT

D gene: NA
V gene: TRBV5-1
J gene: TRBJ2-1
clone size: NA
CDR3 protein: CASSLERTGDEQFF
CDR3 DNA: TGCGCCAGCAGCTTGGAGCGGACTGGGGATGAGCAGTTCTTC

D gene: TRBD2
V gene: TRBV4-3
J gene: TRBJ2-2
clone size: NA
CDR3 protein: CASSPEASGYTGELFF
CDR3 DNA: TGCGCCAGCAGCCCGGAGGCTAGCGGTTACACCGGGGAGCTGTTTTTT

D gene: NA
V gene: TRBV4-1
J gene: TRBJ1-2
clone size: NA
CDR3 protein: CASSGQHGSYGYTF
CDR3 DNA: TGCGCCAGCAGCGGTCAGCACGGGAGCTATGGCTACACCTTC

D gene: TRBD1
V gene: TRBV19
J gene: TRBJ1-5
clone size: NA
CDR3 protein: CASTPGQNQPQHF
CDR3 DNA: TGTGCCAGTACCCCGGGACAGAATCAGCCCCAGCATTTT

D gene: NA
V gene: TRBV15
J gene: TRBJ2-7
clone size: NA
CDR3 protein: CATSTRRGTGTDEQYF
CDR3 DNA: TGTGCCACCAGCACGCGGCGTGGGACTGGTACGGACGAGCAGTACTTC

D gene: NA
V gene: TRBV14
J gene: TRBJ1-1
clone size: NA
CDR3 protein: CASSQDLNPRAEAFF
CDR3 DNA: TGTGCCAGCAGCCAAGATCTCAACCCCAGGGCTGAAGCTTTCTTT

D gene: NA
V gene: TRBV4-1
J gene: TRBJ2-7
clone size: NA
CDR3 protein: CASSPRDLSSYEQYF
CDR3 DNA: TGCGCCAGCAGCCCTAGGGACTTGAGCTCCTACGAGCAGTACTTC

D gene: NA
V gene: TRBV7-9
J gene: TRBJ1-2
clone size: NA
CDR3 protein: CASSTYSQTYYGYTF
CDR3 DNA: TGTGCCAGCAGCACATACTCTCAGACTTACTATGGCTACACCTTC

D gene: TRBD1
V gene: TRBV7-9
J gene: TRBJ1-1
clone size: few
CDR3 protein: CASSPRTGENTEAFF
CDR3 DNA: TGTGCCAGCAGCCCGCGGACAGGGGAGAACACTGAAGCTTTCTTT

D gene: NA
V gene: TRBV4-3
J gene: TRBJ2-5
clone size: NA
CDR3 protein: CASSQELWGVGRETQYF
CDR3 DNA: TGCGCCAGCAGCCAAGAACTGTGGGGGGTAGGGCGAGAGACCCAGTACTTC

D gene: NA
V gene: TRBV6-6
J gene: TRBJ2-1
clone size: NA
CDR3 protein: CATGEQFF
CDR3 DNA: TGTGCCACCGGTGAGCAGTTCTTC

D gene: NA
V gene: TRBV4-3
J gene: TRBJ1-1
clone size: NA
CDR3 protein: CASSQDTGGNTEAFF
CDR3 DNA: TGCGCCAGCAGCCAAGATACGGGGGGGAACACTGAAGCTTTCTTT